This T cell receptor beta chain came from a study of patients and donors after allogeneic stem cell transplantation. TCRdb independently ran MiXCR on the RT-PCR reads; one entry per CDR3 protein. The sample shows 920,000 or so distinct CDR3 sequences, 18% of them seen only once. The CDR3 has 14 residues. The germline V and J ends were trimmed by 2 bases and 1 base, with 7 bases remaining between them. Germline V gene data show CDR1 as MNHEY and CDR2 as SVGAGI. Material for sequencing was blood, either unsorted or a sorted T cell fraction (not recorded which). The rearrangement links TRBV6-5 to TRBJ2-3; no definite D call. This TCR derives from a human donor who was either an allogeneic HSCT recipient or a stem cell or donor lymphocyte infusion donor (not recorded which). It is not recorded whose cells these are; they may come from a transplant donor. This CDR3 reads CASSYAQGTDTQYF. For the CDR3, the DNA is TGTGCCAGCAGTTACGCGCAGGGCACAGATACGCAGTATTTT.